This T cell receptor (beta chain) came from a study of blood T cell repertoires in COVID-19. Libraries were prepared by immunoSEQ multiplex PCR; TCRdb keeps only in-frame clonotypes and omits some of them. The repertoire holds 250,000 to 300,000 clones, roughly 90% seen once, with about 11% in the top ten. The length of the CDR3 is 15 residues. Germline V lookup: CDR1 LNHDA, CDR2 SQIVND (reference sequence). J lost 0 bases, V lost 4 bases, and 1 base had no gene match. The gene calls are TRBV19 and TRBJ1-3, with TRBD1 matching 9 bases. The material sequenced was peripheral blood. The clonotype originates from a woman aged 25 to 39 with COVID-19, enrolled during active disease. The CDR3 DNA sequence: TGTGCCAGTAGTAGGGACAGGGCCTCTGGAAACACCATATATTTT. Translated: CASSRDRASGNTIYF.